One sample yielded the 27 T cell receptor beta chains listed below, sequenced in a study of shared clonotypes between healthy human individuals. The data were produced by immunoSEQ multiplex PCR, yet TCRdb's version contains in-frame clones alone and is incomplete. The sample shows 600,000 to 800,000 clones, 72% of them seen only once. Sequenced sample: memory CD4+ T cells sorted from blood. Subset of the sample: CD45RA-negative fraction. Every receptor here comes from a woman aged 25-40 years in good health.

The CDR3 DNA sequence: TGTGCCAGCAGCTATACAGGGGTGAACACTGAAGCTTTCTTT. Translated, it gives CASSYTGVNTEAFF. The V gene is TRBV5-6, the J gene TRBJ1-1; TRBD1 agrees at 7 bases. This CDR3 region has 14 residues. Trimming removed 3 bases from V and 0 bases from J; junction bases left unmatched: 2. CDR1 SGHDT and CDR2 YYEEEE come from the germline V gene.

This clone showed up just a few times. The CDR3 reads CASSLDGVTGANVLTF. CDR3 DNA sequence: TGTGCCAGCAGCTTAGATGGGGTAACTGGGGCCAACGTCCTGACTTTC. The chain links TRBV7-9 to TRBJ2-6; D remains unclear. The CDR3 totals 16 residues. Germline values: CDR1 SEHNR, CDR2 FQNEAQ (reference sequence). V lost 1 base, J lost 2 bases, and 9 bases lay in between. Using reference TRBV7-9 and TRBJ2-6 for the parts outside the CDR3, the full variable domain is DTGVSQNPRHKITKRGQNVTFRCDPISEHNRLYWYRQTLGQGPEFLTYFQNEAQLEKSRLLSDRFSAERPKGSFSTLEIQRTEQGDSAMYLCASSLDGVTGANVLTFGAGSRLTVL.

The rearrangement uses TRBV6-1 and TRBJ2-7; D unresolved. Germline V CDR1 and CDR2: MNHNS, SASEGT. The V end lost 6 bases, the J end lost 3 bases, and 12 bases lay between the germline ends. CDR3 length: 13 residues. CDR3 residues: CASRKDGIYEQYF. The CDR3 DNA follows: TGTGCCAGCAGGAAGGACGGAATCTACGAGCAGTACTTC.

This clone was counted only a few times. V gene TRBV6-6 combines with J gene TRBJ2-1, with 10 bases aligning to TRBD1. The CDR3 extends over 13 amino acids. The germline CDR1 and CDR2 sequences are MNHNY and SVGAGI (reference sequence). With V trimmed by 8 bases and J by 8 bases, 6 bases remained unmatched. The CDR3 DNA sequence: TGTGCCAGCGGGGACAGGGGAGGCGATGAGCAGTTCTTC. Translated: CASGDRGGDEQFF.

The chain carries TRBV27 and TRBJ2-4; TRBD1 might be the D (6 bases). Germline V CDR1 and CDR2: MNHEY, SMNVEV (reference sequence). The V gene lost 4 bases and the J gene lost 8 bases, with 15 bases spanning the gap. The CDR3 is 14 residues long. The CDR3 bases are TGTGCCAGCAGTTCGGACAGTTTGGCGGACATTCAGTACTTC. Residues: CASSSDSLADIQYF.

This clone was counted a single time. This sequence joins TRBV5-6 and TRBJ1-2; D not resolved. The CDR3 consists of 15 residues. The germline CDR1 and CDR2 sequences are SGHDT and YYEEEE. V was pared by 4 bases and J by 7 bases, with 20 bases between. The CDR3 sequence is CASSPAGPSAGGYTF. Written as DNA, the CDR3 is TGTGCCAGCAGCCCCGCCGGACCCTCGGCCGGTGGCTACACCTTC.

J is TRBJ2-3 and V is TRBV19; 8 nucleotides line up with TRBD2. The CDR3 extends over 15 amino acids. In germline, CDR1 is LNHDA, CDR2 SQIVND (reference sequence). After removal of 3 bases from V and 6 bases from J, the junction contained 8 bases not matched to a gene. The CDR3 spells CASSIIWASGDTQYF. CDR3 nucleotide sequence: TGTGCCAGTAGTATTATTTGGGCTAGCGGGGATACGCAGTATTTT.

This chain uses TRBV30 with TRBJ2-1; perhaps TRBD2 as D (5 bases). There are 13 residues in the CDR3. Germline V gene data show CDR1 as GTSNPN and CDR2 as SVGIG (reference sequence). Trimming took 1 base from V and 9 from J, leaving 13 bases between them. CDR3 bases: TGTGCCTGGAGTGGGAGCGGAGCGCTTGAGCAGTTCTTC. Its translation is CAWSGSGALEQFF.

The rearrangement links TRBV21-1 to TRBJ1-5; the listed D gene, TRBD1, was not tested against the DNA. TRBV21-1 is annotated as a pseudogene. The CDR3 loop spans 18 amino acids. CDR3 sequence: CASSFVNLTGGGIQPQHF. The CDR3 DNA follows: TGTGCCAGCAGTTTCGTAAATCTTACAGGGGGTGGGATTCAGCCCCAGCATTTT.

The CDR3 sequence: CASSVEAGAGGYTF. The CDR3 DNA sequence: TGTGCCAGCAGCGTAGAGGCAGGGGCGGGTGGCTACACCTTC. The V call is TRBV9, the J call TRBJ1-2, with a weak D call TRBD1 (6 bases). V lost 0 bases, J lost 7 bases, and 13 bases lay in between. The CDR3 totals 14 residues. CDR1 is SGDLS and CDR2 is YYNGEE in the germline V gene.

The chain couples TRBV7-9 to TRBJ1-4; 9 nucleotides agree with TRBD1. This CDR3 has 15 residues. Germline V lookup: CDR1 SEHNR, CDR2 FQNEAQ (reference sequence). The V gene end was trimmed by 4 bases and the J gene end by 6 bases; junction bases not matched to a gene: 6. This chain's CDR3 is CASSSGQGLDEKLFF. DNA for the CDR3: TGTGCCAGCAGCTCGGGACAGGGCCTAGATGAAAAACTGTTTTTT.

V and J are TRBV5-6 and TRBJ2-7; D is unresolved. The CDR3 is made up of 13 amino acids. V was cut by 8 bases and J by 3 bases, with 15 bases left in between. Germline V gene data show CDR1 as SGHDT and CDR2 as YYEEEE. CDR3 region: CASAEEINYEQYF. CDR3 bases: TGTGCCAGTGCCGAGGAAATCAACTACGAGCAGTACTTC.

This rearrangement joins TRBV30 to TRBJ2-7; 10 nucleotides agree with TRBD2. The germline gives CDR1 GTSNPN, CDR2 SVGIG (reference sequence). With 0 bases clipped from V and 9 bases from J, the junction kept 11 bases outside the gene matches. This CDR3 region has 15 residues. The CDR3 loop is CAWSVGLAFSRSQYF. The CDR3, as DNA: TGTGCCTGGAGTGTGGGACTAGCGTTCTCTAGGTCGCAGTACTTC.

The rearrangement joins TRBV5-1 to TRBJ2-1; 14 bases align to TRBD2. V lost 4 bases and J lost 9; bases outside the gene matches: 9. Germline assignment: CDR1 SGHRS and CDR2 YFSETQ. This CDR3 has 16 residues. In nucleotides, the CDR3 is TGCGCCAGCAGCCCGGGACTAGCGGGAGAGAACGGTGAGCAGTTCTTC. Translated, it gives CASSPGLAGENGEQFF.

The CDR3 region has the DNA TGTGCCAGCAGCCCTCCGGCGGGACTAGAGGAGACCCAGTACTTC. This translates into CASSPPAGLEETQYF. The genes are TRBV5-4 and TRBJ2-5, with TRBD2 identical over 8 bases. This CDR3 has 15 amino acids. Germline CDR1 and CDR2: SGHNT and YYREEE (reference sequence). V lost 4 bases and J lost 5; bases outside the gene matches: 10. Together with reference TRBV5-4 and TRBJ2-5, the CDR3 gives the full variable domain: ETGVTQSPTHLIKTRGQQVTLRCSSQSGHNTVSWYQQALGQGPQFIFQYYREEENGRGNFPPRFSGLQFPNYSSELNVNALELDDSALYLCASSPPAGLEETQYFGPGTRLLVL.

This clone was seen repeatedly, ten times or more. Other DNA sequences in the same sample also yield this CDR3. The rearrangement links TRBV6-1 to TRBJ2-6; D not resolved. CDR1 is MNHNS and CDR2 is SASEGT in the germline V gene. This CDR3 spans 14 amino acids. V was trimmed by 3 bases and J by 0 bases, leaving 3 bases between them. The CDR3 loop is CASSEGSGANVLTF. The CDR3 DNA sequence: TGTGCCAGCAGTGAGGGCTCTGGGGCCAACGTCCTGACTTTC.

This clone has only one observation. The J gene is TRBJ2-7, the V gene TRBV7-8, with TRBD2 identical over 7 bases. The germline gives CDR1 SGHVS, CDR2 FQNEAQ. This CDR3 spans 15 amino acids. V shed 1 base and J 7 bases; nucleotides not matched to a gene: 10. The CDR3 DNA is TGTGCCAGCAGCTTAGAAGGGACTACCCTGTGGGAGCAGTACTTC. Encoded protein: CASSLEGTTLWEQYF.

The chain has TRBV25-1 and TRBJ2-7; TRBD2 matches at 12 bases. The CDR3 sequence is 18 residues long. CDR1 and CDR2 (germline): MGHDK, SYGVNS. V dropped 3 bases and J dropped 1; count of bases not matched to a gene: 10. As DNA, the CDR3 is TGTGCCAGCAGTGAGACCCCTCATACTAGCGGGAGGTCCTACGAGCAGTACTTC. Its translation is CASSETPHTSGRSYEQYF.

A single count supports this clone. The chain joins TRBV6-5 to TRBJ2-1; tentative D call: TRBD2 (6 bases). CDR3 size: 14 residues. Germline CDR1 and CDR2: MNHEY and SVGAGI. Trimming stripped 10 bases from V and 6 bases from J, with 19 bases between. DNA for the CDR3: TGTGCCACCAAGATCGGGAGTGGTACCAATGAGCAGTTCTTC. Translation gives CATKIGSGTNEQFF.

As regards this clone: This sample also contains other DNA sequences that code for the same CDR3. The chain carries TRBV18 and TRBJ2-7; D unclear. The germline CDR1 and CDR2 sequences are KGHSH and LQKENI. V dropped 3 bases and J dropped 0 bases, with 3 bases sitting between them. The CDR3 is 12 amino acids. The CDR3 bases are TGTGCCAGCTCACCGGCCTCCTACGAGCAGTACTTC. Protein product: CASSPASYEQYF.

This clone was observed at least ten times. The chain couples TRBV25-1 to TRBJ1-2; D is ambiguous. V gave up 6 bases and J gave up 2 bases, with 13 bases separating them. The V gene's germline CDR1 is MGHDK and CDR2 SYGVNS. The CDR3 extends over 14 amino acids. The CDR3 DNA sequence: TGTGCCAGCAGCCCGGACGGAACCAACTATGGCTACACCTTC. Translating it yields CASSPDGTNYGYTF.

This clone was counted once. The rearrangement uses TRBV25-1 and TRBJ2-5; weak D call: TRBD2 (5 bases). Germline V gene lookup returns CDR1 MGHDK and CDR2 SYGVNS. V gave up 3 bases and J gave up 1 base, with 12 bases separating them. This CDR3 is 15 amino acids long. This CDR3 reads CASSDYGRPQETQYF. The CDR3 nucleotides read TGTGCCAGCAGTGACTATGGGAGACCCCAAGAGACCCAGTACTTC.

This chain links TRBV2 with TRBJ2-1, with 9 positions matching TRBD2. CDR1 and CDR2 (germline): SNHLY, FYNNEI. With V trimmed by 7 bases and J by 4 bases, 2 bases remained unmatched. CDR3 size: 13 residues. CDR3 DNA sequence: TGTGCCAGCACTAGCGGGGAATACAATGAGCAGTTCTTC. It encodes CASTSGEYNEQFF.

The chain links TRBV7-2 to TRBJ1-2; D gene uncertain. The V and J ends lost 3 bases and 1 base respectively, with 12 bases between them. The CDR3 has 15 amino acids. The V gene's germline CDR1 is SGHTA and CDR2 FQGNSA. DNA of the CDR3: TGTGCCAGCAGCTTTCCCCAACGGCGTAACTATGGCTACACCTTC. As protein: CASSFPQRRNYGYTF.

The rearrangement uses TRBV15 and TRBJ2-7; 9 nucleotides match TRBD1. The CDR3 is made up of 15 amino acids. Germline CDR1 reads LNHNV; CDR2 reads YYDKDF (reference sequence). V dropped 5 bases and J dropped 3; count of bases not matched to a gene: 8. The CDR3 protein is CATSVTPGQGYEQYF. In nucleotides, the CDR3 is TGTGCCACCAGCGTAACACCGGGACAGGGCTACGAGCAGTACTTC. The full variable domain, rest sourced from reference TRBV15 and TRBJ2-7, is DAMVIQNPRYQVTQFGKPVTLSCSQTLNHNVMYWYQQKSSQAPKLLFHYYDKDFNNEADTPDNFQSRRPNTSFCFLDIRSPGLGDTAMYLCATSVTPGQGYEQYFGPGTRLTVT.

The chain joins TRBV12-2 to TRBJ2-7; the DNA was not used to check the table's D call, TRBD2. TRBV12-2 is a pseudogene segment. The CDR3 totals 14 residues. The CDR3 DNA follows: TGTGCAAGTCGCTTAGCCCGGAGCTCCTACGAGCAGTACTTC. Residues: CASRLARSSYEQYF.

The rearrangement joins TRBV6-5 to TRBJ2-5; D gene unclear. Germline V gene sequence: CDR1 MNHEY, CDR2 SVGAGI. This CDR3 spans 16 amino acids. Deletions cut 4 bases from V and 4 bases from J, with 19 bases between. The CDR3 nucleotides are TGTGCCAGCAGTTCCTCCATTGGACGCCTGGTAGAGACCCAGTACTTC. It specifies CASSSSIGRLVETQYF.